A selection of T cell receptor beta chains follows, all from one sample in a study of shared clonotypes between healthy human individuals. Using immunoSEQ multiplex PCR, the repertoire was profiled, and TCRdb retains in-frame clones only, with some absent. The sample lists hundreds of thousands of clones, about 74% occurring once. The sequenced sample was memory CD4+ T cells sorted from blood. Receptors originate from a man between 25 and 39 years old in good health. Each CDR3 is given with its conserved first and last residue. D genes are given only for firm matches. The size of a clone is reported for some rows only, either as once, few or many, or as a class for expanded clones.

j_gene | abundance | d_gene | v_gene | CDR3aa | CDR3nt
TRBJ2-5 | NA | TRBD1 | TRBV28 | CASSLKGAWETQYF | TGTGCCAGCAGTTTAAAGGGGGCATGGGAGACCCAGTACTTC
TRBJ2-2 | NA | TRBD2 | TRBV18 | CASSFSGLAVNTGELFF | TGTGCCAGCTCGTTCTCCGGGCTAGCGGTCAACACCGGGGAGCTGTTTTTT
TRBJ2-3 | NA | NA | TRBV5-1 | CASSLAAASTDTQYF | TGCGCCAGCAGCTTGGCAGCGGCTAGCACAGATACGCAGTATTTT
TRBJ2-5 | NA | TRBD2 | TRBV5-4 | CASTRTSGSQETQYF | TGTGCCAGCACCCGGACTAGCGGGAGTCAAGAGACCCAGTACTTC
TRBJ2-7 | NA | NA | TRBV20-1 | CSASTGYEQYF | TGCAGTGCTAGTACAGGCTACGAGCAGTACTTC
TRBJ1-2 | NA | TRBD1 | TRBV9 | CASSPRQGSIGGYTF | TGTGCCAGCAGCCCAAGACAGGGTTCAATAGGTGGCTACACCTTC
TRBJ2-5 | NA | TRBD2 | TRBV5-1 | CASSLAGRSGRSQETQYF | TGCGCCAGCAGCTTGGCCGGCCGGAGCGGGAGGAGCCAAGAGACCCAGTACTTC
TRBJ2-6 | NA | TRBD2 | TRBV9 | CASSVRTSGSSGANVLTF | TGTGCCAGCAGCGTTAGGACTAGCGGGAGCTCTGGGGCCAACGTCCTGACTTTC
TRBJ2-1 | few | NA | TRBV29-1 | CSVVVFRGSGGQFF | TGCAGCGTTGTGGTTTTCAGGGGCTCAGGCGGGCAGTTCTTC
TRBJ2-3 | once | NA | TRBV27 | CASSLSTGADTQYF | TGTGCCAGCAGTTTATCCACGGGGGCAGATACGCAGTATTTT
TRBJ1-1 | NA | NA | TRBV11-1 | CASSPGGTEAFF | TGTGCCAGCAGCCCGGGGGGCACTGAAGCTTTCTTT
TRBJ2-1 | NA | TRBD2 | TRBV11-3 | CASSLGGGRSYNEQFF | TGTGCCAGCAGCTTAGGCGGGGGTCGTTCCTACAATGAGCAGTTCTTC
TRBJ2-1 | NA | TRBD2 | TRBV9 | CASSVVSTGGPLNEQFF | TGTGCCAGCAGCGTAGTATCGACGGGAGGGCCACTCAATGAGCAGTTCTTC
TRBJ2-4 | NA | NA | TRBV6-1 | CASSGSADGSLAKNIQYF | TGTGCCAGCAGTGGAAGCGCCGACGGGTCCCTAGCCAAAAACATTCAGTACTTC
TRBJ2-7 | once | TRBD2 | TRBV5-1 | CASSPFGAGGNHEQYF | TGCGCCAGCAGCCCCTTCGGGGCGGGAGGCAACCACGAGCAGTACTTC
TRBJ1-1 | NA | NA | TRBV5-5 | CASSLGTPVGTEAFF | TGTGCCAGCAGCTTGGGGACGCCGGTCGGTACTGAAGCTTTCTTT
TRBJ1-1 | NA | TRBD1 | TRBV10-2 | CASRGGQGASAFF | TGCGCCAGCAGGGGCGGACAGGGGGCCTCAGCTTTCTTT
TRBJ2-2 | NA | TRBD2 | TRBV5-4 | CASTSGFNTGELFF | TGTGCCAGTACTAGCGGATTTAACACCGGGGAGCTGTTTTTT
TRBJ2-2 | NA | NA | TRBV7-2 | CASSLGLQVGELFF | TGTGCCAGCAGCTTGGGACTGCAGGTCGGGGAGCTGTTTTTT
TRBJ1-6 | NA | TRBD1 | TRBV7-6 | CASSSQGQGYSPLHF | TGTGCCAGCAGCTCGCAGGGACAGGGCTATTCACCCCTCCACTTT
TRBJ2-7 | NA | TRBD2 | TRBV4-3 | CASSQDVGGSLLYEQYF | TGCGCCAGCAGCCAAGATGTTGGCGGGAGTTTGCTCTACGAGCAGTACTTC
TRBJ2-2 | NA | NA | TRBV9 | CASSVDPSETGELFF | TGTGCCAGCAGCGTAGACCCCTCGGAGACCGGGGAGCTGTTTTTT
TRBJ2-7 | NA | NA | TRBV27 | CASRIGAGQPYEQYF | TGTGCCAGCAGAATAGGGGCGGGCCAGCCCTACGAGCAGTACTTC
TRBJ2-2 | NA | NA | TRBV4-2 | CASSRRDSDTGELFF | TGTGCCAGCAGCCGTAGGGACTCCGACACCGGGGAGCTGTTTTTT
TRBJ2-3 | NA | NA | TRBV7-2 | CASSRQTDTQYF | TGTGCCAGCAGCCGGCAAACTGATACGCAGTATTTT
TRBJ1-4 | NA | TRBD1 | TRBV6-1 | CASSVAGTGNEKLFF | TGTGCCAGCAGCGTCGCCGGGACAGGGAACGAAAAACTGTTTTTT
TRBJ2-2 | NA | NA | TRBV19 | CASSILGRTGELFF | TGTGCCAGTAGTATATTGGGGCGAACCGGGGAGCTGTTTTTT
TRBJ1-5 | once | TRBD1 | TRBV9 | CASSDPGQKIF | TGTGCCAGCAGCGATCCGGGACAGAAAATTTTT
TRBJ2-3 | NA | TRBD2 | TRBV11-2 | CASTYLKTGGPHTQYF | TGTGCCAGCACCTACCTAAAAACGGGAGGGCCGCATACGCAGTATTTT
TRBJ2-5 | few | NA | TRBV6-1 | CASSEQGRGAGETQYF | TGTGCCAGCAGTGAACAGGGGAGGGGTGCGGGAGAGACCCAGTACTTC
TRBJ2-3 | NA | NA | TRBV6-1 | CASSDSDEQYF | TGTGCCAGCAGTGATTCTGATGAGCAGTATTTT
TRBJ1-2 | once | NA | TRBV28 | CASSLYLYGYTF | TGTGCCAGCAGTTTATATCTCTATGGCTACACCTTC
TRBJ2-7 | NA | NA | TRBV6-6 | CASSLAAPYEQYF | TGTGCCAGCAGTCTAGCTGCTCCCTACGAGCAGTACTTC
TRBJ1-6 | NA | NA | TRBV27 | CASSLLLTGLHSPLHF | TGTGCCAGCAGTCTGCTCCTTACAGGGCTCCATTCACCCCTCCACTTT
TRBJ2-7 | NA | NA | TRBV11-2 | CASRLSSKGSYEQYF | TGTGCCAGCAGGCTTAGCTCCAAGGGGTCCTACGAGCAGTACTTC
TRBJ1-4 | NA | NA | TRBV6-5 | CASNSGVTDEKLFF | TGTGCCAGCAACTCAGGGGTAACGGATGAAAAACTGTTTTTT
TRBJ2-5 | NA | NA | TRBV6-1 | CASSEANPGVWETQYF | TGTGCCAGCAGTGAAGCGAACCCAGGGGTTTGGGAGACCCAGTACTTC